This TCR beta chain emerged from a study of T cells in Graves' hyperthyroidism and ophthalmopathy. The study's findings and limits: Blood shared most expanded thyroid clonotypes above 0.001. Ophthalmopathy was told apart from stable hyperthyroidism by a 13 V-J model.

Researchers took RNA transcripts and amplified the TCR beta CDR3 regions from them. A first-round RT-PCR of the TCR CDR3 used the HTBI primer set. TCRdb called the multiplex PCR reads again in MiXCR, with one record for every CDR3 protein. The data show about 320,000 distinct CDR3 sequences, around a sixth seen once. Lactation, pregnancy, other autoimmune disease or uncontrolled infection led to exclusion of patients. This clonotype was picked up many times. What it binds is unknown. The sequencing sample was made of blood. The receptor was isolated from a man younger than 40 with Graves' hyperthyroidism.

The CDR3 reads CASSPFPGQGDYEQYF. DNA for the CDR3: TGTGCCAGCAGCCCCTTCCCGGGACAGGGAGACTACGAGCAGTACTTC. This sequence joins TRBV28 and TRBJ2-7; TRBD1 agrees at 9 bases. The length of the CDR3 is 16 residues. The germline V gene encodes CDR1 MDHEN and CDR2 SYDVKM. Trimming at V came to 6 bases and at J to 3 bases, leaving 12 bases not matched to a gene.